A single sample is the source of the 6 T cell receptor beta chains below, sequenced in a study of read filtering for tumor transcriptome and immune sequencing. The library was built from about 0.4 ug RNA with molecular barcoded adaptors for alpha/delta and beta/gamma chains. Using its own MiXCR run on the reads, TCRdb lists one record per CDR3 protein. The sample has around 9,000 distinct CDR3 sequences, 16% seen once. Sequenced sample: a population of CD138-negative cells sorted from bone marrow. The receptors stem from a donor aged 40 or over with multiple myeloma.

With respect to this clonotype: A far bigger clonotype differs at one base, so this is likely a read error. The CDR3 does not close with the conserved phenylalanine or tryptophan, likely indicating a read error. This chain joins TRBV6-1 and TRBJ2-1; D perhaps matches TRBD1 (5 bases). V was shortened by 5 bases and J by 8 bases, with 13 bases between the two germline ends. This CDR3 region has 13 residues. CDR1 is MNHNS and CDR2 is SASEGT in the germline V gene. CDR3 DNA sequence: TGTGCCAGCAGTTATAGTGGGGCCGATGAGCAGTTCTAC. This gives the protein CASSYSGADEQFY.

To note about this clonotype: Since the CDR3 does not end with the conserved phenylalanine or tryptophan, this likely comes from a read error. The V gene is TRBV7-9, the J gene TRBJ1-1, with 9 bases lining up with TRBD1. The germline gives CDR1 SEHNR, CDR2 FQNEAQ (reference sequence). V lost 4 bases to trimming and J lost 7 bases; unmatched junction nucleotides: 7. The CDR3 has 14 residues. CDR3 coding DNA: TGTGCCAGCAGCTACGGGACAGGGAGAGTTGAAGCTTTCTCC. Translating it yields CASSYGTGRVEAFS.

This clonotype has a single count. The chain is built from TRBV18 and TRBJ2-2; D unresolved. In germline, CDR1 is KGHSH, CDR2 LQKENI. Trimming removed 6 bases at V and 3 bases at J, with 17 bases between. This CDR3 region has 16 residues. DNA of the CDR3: TGTGCCAGCTCTCCTTTGAATCCCACTGACACCGGGGAGCTGTTTTTT. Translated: CASSPLNPTDTGELFF.

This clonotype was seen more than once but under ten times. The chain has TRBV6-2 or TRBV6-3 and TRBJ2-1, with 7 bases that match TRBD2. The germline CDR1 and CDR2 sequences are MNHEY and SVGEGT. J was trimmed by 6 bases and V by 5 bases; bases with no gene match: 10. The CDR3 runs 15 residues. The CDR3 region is CASSLTGGPCNEQFF. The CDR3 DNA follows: TGTGCCAGCAGTCTAACGGGGGGACCCTGCAATGAGCAGTTCTTC.

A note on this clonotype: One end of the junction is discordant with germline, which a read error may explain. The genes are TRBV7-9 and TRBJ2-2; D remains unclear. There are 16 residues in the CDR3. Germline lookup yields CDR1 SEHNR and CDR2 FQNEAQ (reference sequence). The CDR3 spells CASIPPRQLNTRELFF. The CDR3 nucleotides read TGTGCCAGCATACCCCCGAGGCAATTGAACACCAGGGAGCTGTTTTTT.

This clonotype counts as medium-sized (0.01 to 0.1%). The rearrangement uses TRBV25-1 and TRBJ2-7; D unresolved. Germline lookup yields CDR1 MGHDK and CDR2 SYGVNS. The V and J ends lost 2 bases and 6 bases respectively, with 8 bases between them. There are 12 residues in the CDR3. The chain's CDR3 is CASSEGRTEQYF. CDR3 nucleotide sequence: TGTGCCAGCAGTGAAGGTCGGACCGAGCAGTACTTC.